A selection of T cell receptor beta chains follows, all from one sample in a study of blood T cell repertoires in COVID-19. This table comes from immunoSEQ multiplex PCR, and its TCRdb copy is limited to in-frame clones, with some not included. Of approximately 180,000 clones in the sample, roughly 83% were seen once. The sample taken for sequencing was peripheral blood. The receptors were gathered from a woman aged 40 to 55 with COVID-19, enrolled during active disease. Both conserved end residues are part of each CDR3. The D gene is left open where the match is weak. The size of a clone is reported for some rows only, either as once, few or many, or as a class for expanded clones.

len	abundance	d_gene	v_gene	j_gene	CDR3aa	CDR3nt
14	-	TRBD2	TRBV9	TRBJ2-7	CASSQGLAGVEQYF	TGTGCCAGCAGCCAGGGACTAGCGGGAGTCGAGCAGTACTTC
12	-	TRBD1	TRBV27	TRBJ2-1	CASRTGGNEQFF	TGTGCCAGCAGGACAGGGGGCAATGAGCAGTTCTTC
14	-	-	TRBV4-1	TRBJ1-2	CASSRKTEQAGYTF	TGCGCCAGCAGCCGAAAGACAGAGCAGGCTGGCTACACCTTC
14	-	TRBD2	TRBV7-2	TRBJ2-5	CASSPRTSGGAQYF	TGTGCCAGCAGCCCCCGGACTAGCGGGGGGGCCCAGTACTTC
15	-	-	TRBV6-5	TRBJ2-1	CASSPTGMRYNEQFF	TGTGCCAGCAGCCCAACAGGGATGCGTTACAATGAGCAGTTCTTC
13	-	-	TRBV6-4	TRBJ2-1	CASSDLSYNEQFF	TGTGCCAGCAGTGACCTCTCCTACAATGAGCAGTTCTTC
15	-	TRBD1	TRBV6-5	TRBJ2-7	CASSYSKGAPYEQYF	TGTGCCAGCAGTTACTCGAAGGGGGCGCCCTACGAGCAGTACTTC
14	once	-	TRBV9	TRBJ1-1	CASSRTNLATEAFF	TGTGCCAGCAGCCGGACTAATCTAGCGACTGAAGCTTTCTTT
12	-	-	TRBV18	TRBJ2-7	CASSLHRDEQYF	TGTGCCAGCTCACTTCACAGGGACGAGCAGTACTTC
19	-	TRBD2	TRBV5-1	TRBJ2-5	CASSLAPSGGAALQETQYF	TGCGCCAGCAGCTTGGCCCCCAGCGGGGGGGCCGCCCTCCAAGAGACCCAGTACTTC
16	-	TRBD1	TRBV6-1	TRBJ1-4	CASSEGGGTGVEKLFF	TGTGCCAGCAGTGAAGGGGGAGGGACAGGGGTTGAAAAACTGTTTTTT
18	-	TRBD1	TRBV6-1	TRBJ1-5	CASSDPHGTGYSNQPQHF	TGTGCCAGCAGTGATCCCCACGGGACAGGGTATAGCAATCAGCCCCAGCATTTT
15	-	-	TRBV28	TRBJ2-7	CASSVSYRLFYEQYF	TGTGCCAGCAGCGTGAGTTACAGACTATTCTACGAGCAGTACTTC
15	-	-	TRBV5-6	TRBJ2-3	CASSTTGLYTDTQYF	TGTGCCAGCAGCACGACAGGTCTATATACAGATACGCAGTATTTT
20	once	-	TRBV19	TRBJ1-5	CASSIMGLSDLWRRNQPQHF	TGTGCCAGTAGTATAATGGGACTCTCGGACCTTTGGCGCAGAAATCAGCCCCAGCATTTT
14	-	TRBD2	TRBV5-4	TRBJ2-7	CASSLGAGGYEQYF	TGTGCCAGCAGCTTGGGGGCGGGGGGCTACGAGCAGTACTTC
15	-	TRBD2	TRBV7-8	TRBJ2-7	CASSLSGTSGKEQYF	TGTGCCAGCAGCTTATCCGGGACTAGCGGTAAAGAGCAGTACTTC
16	-	-	TRBV4-2	TRBJ1-6	CASSQETQNNNSPLHF	TGTGCCAGCAGCCAAGAAACGCAGAATAATAATTCACCCCTCCACTTT
13	few	-	TRBV7-2	TRBJ1-1	CASKPYLNTEAFF	TGTGCCTCGAAGCCCTACTTGAACACTGAAGCTTTCTTT
14	-	-	TRBV10-2	TRBJ2-4	CASTDRLAKNIQYF	TGCGCCAGCACAGATCGACTAGCCAAAAACATTCAGTACTTC
14	-	-	TRBV14	TRBJ1-2	CASSQVRTPYGYTF	TGTGCCAGCAGCCAAGTCAGGACACCCTATGGCTACACCTTC
13	-	TRBD1	TRBV27	TRBJ1-2	CASSFGTGTGYTF	TGTGCCAGCAGTTTTGGGACAGGGACCGGCTACACCTTC
10	-	-	TRBV21-1	TRBJ2-1	CGTGNNEQFF	TGCGGGACAGGAAACAATGAGCAGTTCTTC
15	-	TRBD2	TRBV19	TRBJ2-1	CASSPIAGGGNEQFF	TGTGCCAGTAGCCCGATAGCGGGAGGAGGGAATGAGCAGTTCTTC
15	few	-	TRBV6-4	TRBJ2-3	CASSPAEKSTDTQYF	TGTGCCAGCAGTCCCGCGGAAAAGAGCACAGATACGCAGTATTTT
16	-	-	TRBV3-1/TRBV3-2	TRBJ1-1	CASKLEVLGMNTEAFF	TGTGCCAGCAAGTTAGAGGTACTCGGGATGAACACTGAAGCTTTCTTT
15	-	-	TRBV5-8	TRBJ2-2	CASSFGTVFTGELFF	TGTGCCAGCAGCTTCGGTACAGTTTTCACCGGGGAGCTGTTTTTT
18	-	TRBD2	TRBV3-1/TRBV3-2	TRBJ2-2	CASSQAVAGDSLTGELFF	TGTGCCAGCAGCCAAGCTGTAGCGGGAGACTCGCTCACCGGGGAGCTGTTTTTT
14	once	TRBD1	TRBV5-1	TRBJ2-7	CASSYSGQGVEQYF	TGCGCCAGCAGCTATTCGGGACAGGGAGTCGAGCAGTACTTC
15	-	TRBD2	TRBV2	TRBJ2-7	CASKVSSGSLGEQYF	TGTGCCAGCAAGGTTTCTAGCGGGAGTTTAGGAGAGCAGTACTTC
13	-	-	TRBV28	TRBJ1-2	CASTGQSLNGYTF	TGTGCCAGCACCGGACAGTCCTTGAATGGCTACACCTTC
12	-	-	TRBV28	TRBJ2-3	CASSLGTDTQYF	TGTGCCAGCAGTCTCGGCACAGATACGCAGTATTTT
12	-	-	TRBV18	TRBJ1-1	CASRPGNTEAFF	TGTGCCAGCCGGCCGGGGAACACTGAAGCTTTCTTT
13	once	-	TRBV24-1	TRBJ2-1	CATSEEGRNEQFF	TGTGCCACCAGTGAGGAGGGGAGGAATGAGCAGTTCTTC
12	-	-	TRBV28	TRBJ1-1	CASSLGGSPAFF	TGTGCCAGCAGTTTAGGGGGGAGTCCAGCTTTCTTT
12	-	-	TRBV12-3/TRBV12-4	TRBJ2-4	CASSSQGNIQYF	TGTGCCAGCAGTTCGCAGGGGAACATTCAGTACTTC
16	many	TRBD2	TRBV23-1	TRBJ2-7	CASSRPGLAGEYEQYF	TGCGCCAGCAGTCGCCCGGGACTAGCGGGAGAGTACGAGCAGTACTTC
13	-	TRBD2	TRBV9	TRBJ2-1	CASSAAGGNEQFF	TGTGCCAGCAGCGCGGCGGGGGGCAATGAGCAGTTCTTC
13	-	-	TRBV19	TRBJ1-5	CASSSSGGQPQHF	TGTGCCAGTAGTAGCTCGGGAGGGCAGCCCCAGCATTTT
11	-	TRBD1	TRBV28	TRBJ2-1	CASTGGSEQFF	TGTGCCAGCACAGGGGGCAGTGAGCAGTTCTTC
17	-	TRBD2	TRBV7-9	TRBJ2-3	CASSHDRWREGPDTQYF	TGTGCCAGCAGTCATGATCGGTGGCGGGAGGGCCCAGATACGCAGTATTTT
15	-	TRBD1	TRBV6-5	TRBJ2-1	CASSTDRGMYNEQFF	TGTGCCAGCAGTACCGACAGGGGTATGTACAATGAGCAGTTCTTC
15	-	-	TRBV7-3	TRBJ1-2	CASSSAGTGMGGYTF	TGTGCCAGCAGCTCCGCCGGGACTGGGATGGGAGGCTACACCTTC
18	-	TRBD2	TRBV10-3	TRBJ2-1	CAISESAGWSGNMNEQFF	TGTGCCATCAGTGAGTCGGCCGGTTGGAGCGGGAACATGAATGAGCAGTTCTTC
16	-	TRBD1	TRBV2	TRBJ1-4	CASSEYRGSANEKLFF	TGTGCCAGCAGTGAATACAGGGGGTCGGCTAATGAAAAACTGTTTTTT
11	-	-	TRBV29-1	TRBJ2-1	CSVERGLEQFF	TGCAGCGTTGAACGGGGTCTTGAGCAGTTCTTC
15	-	TRBD1	TRBV11-2	TRBJ1-1	CASSFRQGMNTEAFF	TGTGCCAGCAGCTTCCGACAGGGCATGAACACTGAAGCTTTCTTT
14	once	-	TRBV3-1/TRBV3-2	TRBJ2-7	CASSQTSPDYEQYF	TGTGCCAGCAGCCAAACTAGCCCGGACTACGAGCAGTACTTC
14	-	-	TRBV3-1/TRBV3-2	TRBJ1-1	CASSQDWGGPEAFF	TGTGCCAGCAGCCAAGATTGGGGGGGACCTGAAGCTTTCTTT
16	-	TRBD2	TRBV24-1	TRBJ2-5	CATSDPGGGQLETQYF	TGTGCCACCAGTGATCCGGGGGGAGGGCAGTTGGAGACCCAGTACTTC
18	-	TRBD1	TRBV27	TRBJ2-6	CASSLQGTVYSGANVLTF	TGTGCCAGCAGTTTACAGGGGACAGTTTACTCTGGGGCCAACGTCCTGACTTTC
13	-	-	TRBV10-1	TRBJ2-1	CASSEQLNNEQFF	TGCGCCAGCAGTGAACAGCTAAACAATGAGCAGTTCTTC
14	-	-	TRBV28	TRBJ2-6	CASSLKGRTNVLTF	TGTGCCAGCAGTTTGAAGGGGAGGACCAACGTCCTGACTTTC
16	-	TRBD2	TRBV7-2	TRBJ2-1	CASSLYVLGLNNEQFF	TGTGCCAGCAGCTTATACGTGTTGGGACTAAACAATGAGCAGTTCTTC
12	-	TRBD1	TRBV28	TRBJ1-2	CAGREGAKGYTF	TGTGCCGGTCGGGAGGGGGCGAAGGGCTACACCTTC
19	-	TRBD1	TRBV19	TRBJ1-6	CASSLLMTGLGSYNSPLHF	TGTGCCAGTAGCCTTCTTATGACAGGGTTGGGCTCCTATAATTCACCCCTCCACTTT
17	-	TRBD1	TRBV28	TRBJ1-2	CASSLYSGGTGGAGYTF	TGTGCCAGCAGTTTATACTCCGGGGGGACAGGGGGCGCTGGCTACACCTTC
15	-	TRBD1	TRBV6-5	TRBJ1-4	CASSWGQRTNEKLFF	TGTGCCAGCAGTTGGGGACAGCGAACTAATGAAAAACTGTTTTTT
13	-	TRBD2	TRBV28	TRBJ2-5	CASTSGGQETQYF	TGTGCCAGCACCAGCGGGGGTCAAGAGACCCAGTACTTC
14	-	-	TRBV29-1	TRBJ1-5	CSVGAKNSNQPQHF	TGCAGCGTTGGAGCGAAGAATAGCAATCAGCCCCAGCATTTT